This entry lists 26 T cell receptor beta chains sequenced from one sample in a study of Graves' ophthalmopathy and Graves' hyperthyroidism. Amplification targeted the TCR beta CDR3 regions, with RNA transcripts as the source material. HTBI primers were employed in first-round RT-PCR, then a second-round multiplex PCR followed. Each CDR3 protein gets one entry after TCRdb re-called the multiplex PCR reads with MiXCR. This sample has about 220,000 distinct CDR3 sequences, with around a fifth found just once. What was sequenced was peripheral blood. The receptors were gathered from a woman aged 50 to 60 with Graves' ophthalmopathy.

This chain joins TRBV11-2 and TRBJ2-5; D gene uncertain. Germline CDR1 SGHAT, CDR2 FQNNGV. The CDR3 has 12 amino acids. Trimming stripped 5 bases from V and 5 bases from J, with 9 bases between. The chain's CDR3 is CASSVLWETQYF. The CDR3 DNA reads as TGTGCCAGCAGCGTCCTCTGGGAGACCCAGTACTTC.

This clonotype was counted ten times or more. This chain links TRBV28 with TRBJ1-1; 7 bases match TRBD1. This CDR3 has 14 residues. Germline CDR1 is MDHEN and CDR2 is SYDVKM. J lost 3 bases, V lost 7 bases, and 8 bases had no gene match. This chain's CDR3 is CASKTGTLYTEAFF. In DNA, the CDR3 is TGTGCCAGCAAGACAGGGACCCTTTACACTGAAGCTTTCTTT.

This clonotype was detected many times. The chain employs TRBV30 and TRBJ2-5; the D is unclear. The CDR3 totals 13 residues. Germline-derived CDR1 and CDR2 are GTSNPN and SVGIG (reference sequence). The CDR3 sequence is CASKVFSKETQYF. For the CDR3, the DNA is TGTGCTTCGAAGGTATTTTCGAAAGAGACCCAGTACTTC.

This clonotype was counted at least ten times. The V and J genes are TRBV6-1 and TRBJ1-5; no clear D. V was trimmed by 7 bases and J by 5 bases, leaving 12 bases between them. The CDR3 totals 13 residues. Germline V CDR1 and CDR2: MNHNS, SASEGT. CDR3 coding DNA: TGTGCCAGCAAAGGATCGGGAGATCAGCCCCAGCATTTT. Translation gives CASKGSGDQPQHF.

This clonotype has at least ten counts. The genes are TRBV19 and TRBJ1-2; D not resolved. V was clipped by 3 bases and J by 2 bases, with 10 bases between them. The CDR3 has 14 residues. Germline V gene lookup returns CDR1 LNHDA and CDR2 SQIVND (reference sequence). In DNA, the CDR3 is TGTGCCAGTAGTATTGCGGCGGAGAACTATGGCTACACCTTC. This codes for CASSIAAENYGYTF. The full variable domain, completed using reference TRBV19 and TRBJ1-2, is DGGITQSPKYLFRKEGQNVTLSCEQNLNHDAMYWYRQDPGQGLRLIYYSQIVNDFQKGDIAEGYSVSREKKESFPLTVTSAQKNPTAFYLCASSIAAENYGYTFGSGTRLTVV.

Regarding this clonotype: One end of the junction varies from germline; a read error may be responsible. V gene TRBV12-3 or TRBV12-4 combines with J gene TRBJ2-7; D is possibly TRBD2 (6 bases). This CDR3 contains 15 residues. The CDR3 sequence is CASSPGIADAEEQHF. The CDR3 DNA is TGTGCCAGCAGCCCGGGCATAGCGGACGCGGAAGAGCAGCACTTC.

This clonotype was seen repeatedly, ten times or more. V gene TRBV24-1 combines with J gene TRBJ2-5; the D gene could be TRBD1 or TRBD2 (5 bases each). The CDR3 sequence is 14 residues long. V lost 4 bases and J 1 base, leaving 9 bases between the germline ends. In germline, CDR1 is KGHDR, CDR2 SFDVKD. The CDR3 region has the DNA TGTGCCACCAGTGACCCGGGACCCCAAGAGACCCAGTACTTC. Protein sequence: CATSDPGPQETQYF.

This chain uses TRBV6-5 with TRBJ2-5; 12 nucleotides line up with TRBD2. The length of the CDR3 is 15 residues. CDR1 and CDR2 (germline): MNHEY, SVGAGI. V was pared by 4 bases and J by 1 base, with 1 base of the junction left unmatched. The CDR3 loop is CASSSTSGGQETQYF. CDR3 DNA sequence: TGTGCCAGCAGTTCGACTAGCGGGGGCCAAGAGACCCAGTACTTC.

The V gene is TRBV19, the J gene TRBJ2-4; 7 bases are a match to TRBD2. Per germline, CDR1 LNHDA and CDR2 SQIVND (reference sequence). The V segment lost 5 bases and the J segment 0 bases; nucleotides outside the gene matches: 10. This CDR3 has 17 amino acids. The CDR3 sequence: CASSFLLAAVAKNIQYF. The CDR3 nucleotides are TGTGCCAGTAGTTTTTTGCTAGCGGCTGTAGCCAAAAACATTCAGTACTTC.

This clonotype showed up just once. The conserved phenylalanine or tryptophan normally closing the CDR3 is absent here, so this likely arose from a read error. The chain recombines TRBV7-2 with TRBJ2-7; D tentatively fits TRBD1 or TRBD2 (5 bases each). The CDR3 spans 14 residues. V lost 1 base and J 1 base, leaving 8 bases between the germline ends. Germline V gene lookup returns CDR1 SGHTA and CDR2 FQGNSA. This CDR3 is CASSLVEGSYEQYL. CDR3 DNA: TGTGCCAGCAGCTTAGTTGAGGGGTCCTACGAGCAGTACCTC.

This clonotype was observed many times. The chain joins TRBV20-1 to TRBJ1-5; a weak D match, TRBD1 (6 bases). The V gene's germline CDR1 is DFQATT and CDR2 SNEGSKA (reference sequence). The CDR3 totals 14 residues. Trimming shortened V by 6 bases and J by 1 base, and 13 bases separated the two germline ends. The CDR3 spells CSAGGGGSNQPQHF. The CDR3, as DNA: TGCAGTGCCGGAGGGGGTGGGAGCAATCAGCCCCAGCATTTT.

This clonotype was counted at least ten times. V is TRBV19 and J is TRBJ2-5; a possible D gene is TRBD2 (6 bases). The CDR3 totals 14 residues. V shed 3 bases and J shed 5 bases, with 13 bases lying between them. The V gene's germline CDR1 is LNHDA and CDR2 SQIVND (reference sequence). The CDR3 nucleotides read TGTGCCAGTAGTATCGGGGGAGTAGTGGAGACCCAGTACTTC. It yields the protein CASSIGGVVETQYF. Variable domain in full (rest from reference TRBV19 and TRBJ2-5): DGGITQSPKYLFRKEGQNVTLSCEQNLNHDAMYWYRQDPGQGLRLIYYSQIVNDFQKGDIAEGYSVSREKKESFPLTVTSAQKNPTAFYLCASSIGGVVETQYFGPGTRLLVL.

This clonotype was detected many times. The chain uses TRBV28 and TRBJ2-7; D not certain. V was trimmed by 2 bases and J by 3 bases, leaving 11 bases between them. Germline assignment: CDR1 MDHEN and CDR2 SYDVKM. The CDR3 is 14 amino acids. The CDR3 protein is CASSLVSTHYEQYF. Here the CDR3 DNA reads TGTGCCAGCAGTTTAGTCTCCACCCACTACGAGCAGTACTTC. The variable domain in full, completed from reference TRBV28 and TRBJ2-7, reads DVKVTQSSRYLVKRTGEKVFLECVQDMDHENMFWYRQDPGLGLRLIYFSYDVKMKEKGDIPEGYSVSREKKERFSLILESASTNQTSMYLCASSLVSTHYEQYFGPGTRLTVT.

This clonotype has a handful of counts. A read error may be the cause here, since a much bigger clone is one base away. The chain is built from TRBV6-1 and TRBJ2-5; D is tentatively TRBD1 or TRBD2 (5 bases each). Germline CDR1 is MNHNS and CDR2 is SASEGT. The CDR3 runs 13 residues. The CDR3 DNA reads as TGTGCCAGCACCAGGGACCCTGGGGAGACCCTGTACTTC. Translation: CASTRDPGETLYF.

In the case of this clonotype: One base away lies a much larger clone, so this may be a sequencing read error. The chain carries TRBV2 and TRBJ1-5; 7 bases line up with TRBD1. In germline, CDR1 is SNHLY, CDR2 FYNNEI. This CDR3 is 15 amino acids long. The CDR3 reads CSSGSGTARSQPQHF. Written as DNA, the CDR3 is TGTTCCAGCGGCTCCGGGACAGCTCGCAGTCAGCCCCAGCATTTT.

A remark on this clonotype: This may come from a read error, since a much larger clone is one base off. The V gene is TRBV12-3 or TRBV12-4, the J gene TRBJ2-5; D uncertain. The CDR3 is 12 residues long. CDR3: CTSSLLSRSQYF. DNA of the CDR3: TGTACCAGCAGTTTATTATCTCGGAGCCAGTACTTC.

In this sample, this clonotype turned up many times. The rearrangement uses TRBV7-2 and TRBJ2-5, with 13 bases fitting TRBD2. Per germline, CDR1 SGHTA and CDR2 FQGNSA. The V segment lost 5 bases and the J segment 5 bases; nucleotides outside the gene matches: 8. This CDR3 region has 16 residues. CDR3 sequence reads: CASSRGLAGEGETQYF. The CDR3 DNA reads TGTGCCAGCAGCCGCGGACTAGCGGGAGAGGGGGAGACCCAGTACTTC.

V gene TRBV6-5 combines with J gene TRBJ1-1; no definite D call. This CDR3 contains 12 residues. Per germline, CDR1 MNHEY and CDR2 SVGAGI. V gave up 3 bases and J gave up 11 bases, with 13 bases separating them. The CDR3 sequence is CASSYTRYEAFF. Here the CDR3 DNA reads TGTGCCAGCAGTTATACCCGATACGAGGCTTTCTTT.

This chain connects TRBV11-2 to TRBJ2-5; D call uncertain. The length of the CDR3 is 15 residues. Trimming cost V 4 bases and J 0 bases, with 12 bases left between them. CDR1 and CDR2 (germline): SGHAT, FQNNGV. The CDR3 DNA reads TGTGCCAGCAGCTCCTTCCCCTTCAACCAAGAGACCCAGTACTTC. It yields the protein CASSSFPFNQETQYF.

The J gene is TRBJ2-7, the V gene TRBV25-1; TRBD1 matches 8 bases. Looked up from germline, CDR1 is MGHDK and CDR2 is SYGVNS. V lost 3 bases and J lost 2; bases outside the gene matches: 3. This CDR3 has 14 residues. The CDR3 sequence is CASSDSDRAYEQYF. For the CDR3, the DNA is TGTGCCAGCAGTGATTCGGACAGGGCCTACGAGCAGTACTTC.

This clonotype was detected many times. The chain recombines TRBV13 with TRBJ2-7; 7 positions agree with TRBD1. The J segment lost 5 bases and the V segment lost 2 bases, leaving 9 bases of the junction unmatched. The CDR3 runs 15 residues. The germline CDR1 and CDR2 sequences are PRHDT and FYEKMQ (reference sequence). The CDR3 DNA reads TGTGCCAGCAGCTTAAAGGGGGCAAGGGGTGACGAGCAGTACTTC. Its protein is CASSLKGARGDEQYF. The full variable domain, its missing parts supplied by reference TRBV13 and TRBJ2-7, is AAGVIQSPRHLIKEKRETATLKCYPIPRHDTVYWYQQGPGQDPQFLISFYEKMQSDKGSIPDRFSAQQFSDYHSELNMSSLELGDSALYFCASSLKGARGDEQYFGPGTRLTVT.

This clonotype came up many times. A single base separates this from a much larger clone, so it may be a read error. The chain has TRBV6-5 and TRBJ2-7; D is perhaps TRBD1 (5 bases). This CDR3 has 15 residues. Per germline, CDR1 MNHEY and CDR2 SVGAGI. The CDR3 region is CANSYTTRAGNEQYF. Written as DNA, the CDR3 is TGTGCCAACAGTTACACCACCCGGGCAGGGAACGAGCAGTACTTC.

Many counts were recorded for this clonotype. The missing conserved phenylalanine or tryptophan at the end of this CDR3 makes a read error likely. The chain employs TRBV11-2 and TRBJ1-2; D is uncertain. With 1 base removed from V and 4 bases from J, the gap between germline ends came to 4 bases. CDR3 length: 12 residues. Germline values: CDR1 SGHAT, CDR2 FQNNGV. The CDR3, as DNA: TGTGCCAGCAGCTTAGGAGTCTATGGCTACACCCTC. Translating it yields CASSLGVYGYTL.

This chain uses TRBV30 with TRBJ1-3, with TRBD1 matching over 9 bases. The CDR3 has 13 residues. Trimming took 5 bases from V and 10 from J; bases not matched to a gene: 9. CDR1 is GTSNPN and CDR2 is SVGIG in the germline V gene (reference sequence). CDR3 DNA sequence: TGTGCCTGGTTGGGACAGGGTGGAAGAACCATATATTTT. It is translated as CAWLGQGGRTIYF.

This clonotype has a count of ten or more. This sequence joins TRBV12-3 or TRBV12-4 and TRBJ2-7, with D unclear. V was clipped by 2 bases and J by 7 bases, with 12 bases between them. The CDR3 sequence is 13 residues long. The DNA for the CDR3 is TGTGCCAGCAGTTTAATTCGGGTCGGGGAGCAGTACTTC. Translated, it gives CASSLIRVGEQYF.

This clonotype was counted ten times or more. V and J are TRBV19 and TRBJ2-7; unclear D gene. Germline V gene lookup returns CDR1 LNHDA and CDR2 SQIVND (reference sequence). The CDR3 loop spans 14 amino acids. Trimming took off 5 bases at V and 4 bases at J, with 15 bases between the two ends. The CDR3 here is CASSVDGGRYEQYF. DNA for the CDR3: TGTGCCAGTAGTGTTGACGGTGGTAGGTACGAGCAGTACTTC.